This T cell receptor (delta chain) comes out of a study of gamma-delta T cells after stem cell transplantation. TCRdb re-called clones from the RT-PCR reads using CATT. The table has around 200 delta-chain clones, approximately 4.5% seen once. This clone appeared a few times. This CDR3 region has 20 residues. The germline CDR1 and CDR2 sequences are GEAIGNYY and EKD. Trimming cost V 3 bases and J 0 bases; bases outside gene matches: 17. The rearrangement links TRDV2 to TRDJ1, with TRDD3 identical over 11 bases. The sample consisted of gamma-delta T cells. The clonotype originates from a human donor. It is not recorded whose cells these are; they may come from a transplant donor. This table probably holds off-target reads from a library built for another chain. In DNA, the CDR3 is TGTGCCTGTGACGGCCGCCTTCATACTGGGGGATATGCCTACACCGATAAACTCATCTTT. This translates into CACDGRLHTGGYAYTDKLIF.